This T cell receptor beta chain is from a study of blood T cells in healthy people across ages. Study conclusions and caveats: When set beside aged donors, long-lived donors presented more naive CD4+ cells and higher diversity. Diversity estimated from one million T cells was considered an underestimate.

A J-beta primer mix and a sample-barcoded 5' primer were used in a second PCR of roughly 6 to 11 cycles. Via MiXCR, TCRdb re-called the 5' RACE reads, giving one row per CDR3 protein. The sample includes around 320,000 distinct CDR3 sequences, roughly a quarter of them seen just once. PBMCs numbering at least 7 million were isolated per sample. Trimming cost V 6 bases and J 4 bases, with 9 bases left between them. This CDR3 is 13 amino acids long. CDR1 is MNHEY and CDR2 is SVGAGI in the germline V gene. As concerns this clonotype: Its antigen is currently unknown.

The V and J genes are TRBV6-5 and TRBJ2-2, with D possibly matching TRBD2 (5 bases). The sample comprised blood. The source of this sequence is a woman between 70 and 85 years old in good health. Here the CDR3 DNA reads TGTGCCAGCAGGCGGGTAGGCACCGGGGAGCTGTTTTTT. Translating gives CASRRVGTGELFF.